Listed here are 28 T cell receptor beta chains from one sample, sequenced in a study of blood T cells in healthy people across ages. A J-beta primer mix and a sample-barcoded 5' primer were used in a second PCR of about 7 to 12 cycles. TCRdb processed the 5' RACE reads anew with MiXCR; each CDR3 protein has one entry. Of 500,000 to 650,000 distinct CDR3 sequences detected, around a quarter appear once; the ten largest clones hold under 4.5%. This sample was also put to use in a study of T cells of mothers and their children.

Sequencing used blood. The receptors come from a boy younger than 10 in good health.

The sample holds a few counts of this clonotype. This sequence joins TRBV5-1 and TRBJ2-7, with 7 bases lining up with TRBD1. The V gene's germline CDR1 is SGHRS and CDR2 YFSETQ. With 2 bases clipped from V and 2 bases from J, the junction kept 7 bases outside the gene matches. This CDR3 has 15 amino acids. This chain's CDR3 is CASSFQQGMTYEQYF. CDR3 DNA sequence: TGCGCCAGCAGCTTCCAACAGGGGATGACCTACGAGCAGTACTTC.

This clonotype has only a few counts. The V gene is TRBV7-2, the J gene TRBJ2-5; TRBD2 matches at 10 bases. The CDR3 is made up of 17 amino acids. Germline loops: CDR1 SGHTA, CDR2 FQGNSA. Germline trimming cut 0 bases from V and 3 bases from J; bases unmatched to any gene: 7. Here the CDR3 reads CASSLAFLLAGEETQYF. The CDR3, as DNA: TGTGCCAGCAGCTTAGCGTTTCTGCTAGCGGGAGAAGAGACCCAGTACTTC.

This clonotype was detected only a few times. The CDR3 DNA reads TGTGCCAGCAGTGAGCCCAGGGGAGGCTATGGCTACACCTTC. Residues: CASSEPRGGYGYTF. The chain links TRBV2 to TRBJ1-2, with D possibly being TRBD1 (6 bases). This CDR3 spans 14 amino acids. V was shortened by 3 bases and J by 4 bases, with 12 bases between the two germline ends. Germline-derived CDR1 and CDR2 are SNHLY and FYNNEI.

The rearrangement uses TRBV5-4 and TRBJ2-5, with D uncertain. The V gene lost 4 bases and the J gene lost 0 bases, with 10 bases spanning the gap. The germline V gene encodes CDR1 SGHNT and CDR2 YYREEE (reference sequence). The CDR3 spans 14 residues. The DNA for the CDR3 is TGTGCCAGCAGCCAAGTAACAGACCAAGAGACCCAGTACTTC. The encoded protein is CASSQVTDQETQYF. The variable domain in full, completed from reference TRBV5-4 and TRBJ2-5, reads ETGVTQSPTHLIKTRGQQVTLRCSSQSGHNTVSWYQQALGQGPQFIFQYYREEENGRGNFPPRFSGLQFPNYSSELNVNALELDDSALYLCASSQVTDQETQYFGPGTRLLVL.

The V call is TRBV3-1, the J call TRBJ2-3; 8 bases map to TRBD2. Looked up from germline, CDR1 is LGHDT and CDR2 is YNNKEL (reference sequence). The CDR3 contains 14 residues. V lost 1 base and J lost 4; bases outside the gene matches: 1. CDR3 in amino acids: CASSQVRGADTQYF. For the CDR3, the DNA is TGTGCCAGCAGCCAAGTGCGGGGGGCAGATACGCAGTATTTT.

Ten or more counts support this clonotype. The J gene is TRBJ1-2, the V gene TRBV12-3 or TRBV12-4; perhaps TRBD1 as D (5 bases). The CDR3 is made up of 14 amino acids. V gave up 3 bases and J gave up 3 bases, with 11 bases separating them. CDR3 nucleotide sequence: TGTGCCAGCAGTTTCGGGGCAGAGTACTATGGCTACACCTTC. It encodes CASSFGAEYYGYTF.

The CDR3 spells CASSPPNSLIYEQYF. The CDR3 DNA follows: TGTGCCAGCAGCCCCCCCAACTCCTTAATCTACGAGCAGTACTTC. This chain uses TRBV7-2 with TRBJ2-7; no reliable D call. The CDR3 runs to 15 residues. In germline, CDR1 is SGHTA, CDR2 FQGNSA. Between the trimmed V and J ends, which lost 5 bases and 3 bases, there was a span of 17 bases.

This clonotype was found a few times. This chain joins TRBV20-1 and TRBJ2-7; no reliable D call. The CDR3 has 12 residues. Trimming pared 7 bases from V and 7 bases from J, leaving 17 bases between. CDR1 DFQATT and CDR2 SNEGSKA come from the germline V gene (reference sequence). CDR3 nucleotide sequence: TGCAGTGTGAAACTGGGTCCGGAGGAGCAGTACTTC. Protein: CSVKLGPEEQYF.

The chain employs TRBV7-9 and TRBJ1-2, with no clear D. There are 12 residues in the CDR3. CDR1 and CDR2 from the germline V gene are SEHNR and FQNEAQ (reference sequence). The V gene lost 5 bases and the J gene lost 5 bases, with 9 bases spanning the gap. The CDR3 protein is CASSTRTYGYTF. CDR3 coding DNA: TGTGCCAGCAGCACTCGGACGTATGGCTACACCTTC.

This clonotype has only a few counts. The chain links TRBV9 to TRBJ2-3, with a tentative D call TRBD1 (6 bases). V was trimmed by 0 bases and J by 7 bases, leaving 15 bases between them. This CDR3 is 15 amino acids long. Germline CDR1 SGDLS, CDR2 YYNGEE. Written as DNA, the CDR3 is TGTGCCAGCAGCGTAGACTGGGGGCGCCTAAATACGCAGTATTTT. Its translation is CASSVDWGRLNTQYF.

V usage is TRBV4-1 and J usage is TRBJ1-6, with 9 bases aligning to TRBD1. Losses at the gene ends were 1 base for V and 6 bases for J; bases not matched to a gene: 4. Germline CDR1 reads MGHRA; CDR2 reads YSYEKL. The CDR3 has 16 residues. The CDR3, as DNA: TGCGCCAGCAGCCAAGCGGGACAGGGCGCTAATTCACCCCTCCACTTT. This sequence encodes CASSQAGQGANSPLHF.

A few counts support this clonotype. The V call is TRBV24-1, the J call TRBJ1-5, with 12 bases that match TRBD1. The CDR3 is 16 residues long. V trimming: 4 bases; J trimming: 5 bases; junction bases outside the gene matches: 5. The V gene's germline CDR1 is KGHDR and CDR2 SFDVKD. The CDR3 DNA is TGTGCCACCAGTGACTTGGGACAGGGGGCCGATCAGCCCCAGCATTTT. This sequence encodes CATSDLGQGADQPQHF.

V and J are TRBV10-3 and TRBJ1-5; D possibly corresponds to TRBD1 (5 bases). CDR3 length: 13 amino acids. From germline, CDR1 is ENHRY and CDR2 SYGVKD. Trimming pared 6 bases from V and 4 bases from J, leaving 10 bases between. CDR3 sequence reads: CAIRVDSNQPQHF. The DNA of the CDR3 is TGTGCCATCAGGGTAGACAGTAATCAGCCCCAGCATTTT.

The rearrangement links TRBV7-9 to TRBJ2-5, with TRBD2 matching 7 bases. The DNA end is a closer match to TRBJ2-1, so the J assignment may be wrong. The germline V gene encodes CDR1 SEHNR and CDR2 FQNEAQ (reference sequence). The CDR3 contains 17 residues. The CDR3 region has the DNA TGTGCCAGCAGCTTTGGTTCCCGGGAGGCATCCTACAATGAGCAGTTCTTC. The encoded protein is CASSFGSREASYNEQFF.

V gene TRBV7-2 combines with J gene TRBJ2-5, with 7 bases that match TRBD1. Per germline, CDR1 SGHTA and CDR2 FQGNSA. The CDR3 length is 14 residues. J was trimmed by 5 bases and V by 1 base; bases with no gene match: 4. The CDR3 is CASSLVGGEETQYF. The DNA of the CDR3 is TGTGCCAGCAGCTTAGTAGGGGGCGAGGAGACCCAGTACTTC.

CDR3 DNA sequence: TGCAGTGCTAGAGATACCTTTACAGGGGGTGCAGATACGCAGTATTTT. Translation gives CSARDTFTGGADTQYF. The chain couples TRBV20-1 to TRBJ2-3; 8 bases line up with TRBD1. Germline CDR1 DFQATT, CDR2 SNEGSKA (reference sequence). This CDR3 region has 16 residues. With V trimmed by 0 bases and J by 4 bases, 9 bases remained unmatched.

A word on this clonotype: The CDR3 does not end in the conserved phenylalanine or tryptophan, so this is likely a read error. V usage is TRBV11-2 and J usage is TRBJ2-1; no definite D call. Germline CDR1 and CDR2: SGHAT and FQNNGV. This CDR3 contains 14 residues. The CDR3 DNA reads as TGTGCCATCAGCTTAGCACTGGCTTACAATGAGCAGTTCCTC. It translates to CAISLALAYNEQFL.

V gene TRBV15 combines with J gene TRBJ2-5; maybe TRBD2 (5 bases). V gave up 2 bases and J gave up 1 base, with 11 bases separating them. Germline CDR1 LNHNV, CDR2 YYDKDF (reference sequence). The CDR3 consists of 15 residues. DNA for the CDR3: TGTGCCACCAGCAGACTCCCTCGGGGCCAAGAGACCCAGTACTTC. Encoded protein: CATSRLPRGQETQYF.

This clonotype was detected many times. CDR3 amino acids: CASSYNQGEQYF. CDR3 DNA sequence: TGTGCCAGCAGTTACAACCAGGGGGAGCAGTACTTC. The chain combines TRBV6-5 with TRBJ2-5; 7 positions agree with TRBD1. The CDR3 extends over 12 amino acids. Looked up from germline, CDR1 is MNHEY and CDR2 is SVGAGI. The J segment lost 11 bases and the V segment lost 2 bases, leaving 5 bases of the junction unmatched.

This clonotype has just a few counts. Written as DNA, the CDR3 is TGTGCCAGCAGCTCACACAGGACAGGGTGGGCGAACACTGAAGCTTTCTTT. Translation: CASSSHRTGWANTEAFF. V is TRBV7-2 and J is TRBJ1-1, with TRBD1 matching over 8 bases. Germline V gene lookup returns CDR1 SGHTA and CDR2 FQGNSA. The J segment lost 1 base and the V segment lost 4 bases, leaving 11 bases of the junction unmatched. The CDR3 totals 17 residues. Combining the CDR3 with reference TRBV7-2 and TRBJ1-1 gives the whole variable domain GAGVSQSPSNKVTEKGKDVELRCDPISGHTALYWYRQSLGQGLEFLIYFQGNSAPDKSGLPSDRFSAERTGGSVSTLTIQRTQQEDSAVYLCASSSHRTGWANTEAFFGQGTRLTVV.

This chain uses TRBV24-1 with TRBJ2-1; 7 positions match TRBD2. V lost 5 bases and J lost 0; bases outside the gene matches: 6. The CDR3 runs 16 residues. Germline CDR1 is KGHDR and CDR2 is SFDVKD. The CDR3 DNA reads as TGTGCCACCAGTGGTGGAGCGGGGAGCTCCTACAATGAGCAGTTCTTC. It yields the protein CATSGGAGSSYNEQFF.

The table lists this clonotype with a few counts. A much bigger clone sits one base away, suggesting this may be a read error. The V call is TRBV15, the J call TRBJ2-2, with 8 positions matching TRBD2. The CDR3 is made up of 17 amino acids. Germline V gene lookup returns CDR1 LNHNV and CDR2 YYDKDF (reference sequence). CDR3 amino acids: CASSRESGGPNTGELFF. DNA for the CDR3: TGTGCCTCCAGCAGAGAAAGCGGGGGCCCCAACACCGGGGAGCTGTTTTTT.

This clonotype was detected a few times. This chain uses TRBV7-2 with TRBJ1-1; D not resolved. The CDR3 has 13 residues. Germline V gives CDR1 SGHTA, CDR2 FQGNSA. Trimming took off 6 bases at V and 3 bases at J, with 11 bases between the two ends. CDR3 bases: TGTGCCAGCAGGATAATGGCAGACACTGAAGCTTTCTTT. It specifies CASRIMADTEAFF.

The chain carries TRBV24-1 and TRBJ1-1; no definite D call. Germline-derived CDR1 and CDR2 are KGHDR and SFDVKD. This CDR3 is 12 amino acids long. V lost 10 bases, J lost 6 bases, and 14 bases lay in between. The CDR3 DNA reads TGTGCCACGGAAAAAAGACGGCCTGAAGCTTTCTTT. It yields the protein CATEKRRPEAFF.

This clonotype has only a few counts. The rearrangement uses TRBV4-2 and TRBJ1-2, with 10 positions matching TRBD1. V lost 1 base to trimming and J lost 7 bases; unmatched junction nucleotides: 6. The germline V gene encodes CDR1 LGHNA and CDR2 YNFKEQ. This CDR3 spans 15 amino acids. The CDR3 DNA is TGTGCCAGCAGCCAAGGACAGGGGGCATTTTCTGGCTACACCTTC. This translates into CASSQGQGAFSGYTF.

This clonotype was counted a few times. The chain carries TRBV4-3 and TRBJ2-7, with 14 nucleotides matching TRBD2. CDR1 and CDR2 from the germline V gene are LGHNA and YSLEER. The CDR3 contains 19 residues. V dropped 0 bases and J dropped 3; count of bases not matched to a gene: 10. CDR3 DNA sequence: TGCGCCAGCAGCCAAGATTACCCGGGACTAGCGGGAGAGGGCTACGAGCAGTACTTC. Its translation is CASSQDYPGLAGEGYEQYF.

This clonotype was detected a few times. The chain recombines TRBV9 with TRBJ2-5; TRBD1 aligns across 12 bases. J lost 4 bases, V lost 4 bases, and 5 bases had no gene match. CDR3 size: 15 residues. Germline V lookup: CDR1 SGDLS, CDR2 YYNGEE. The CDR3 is CASSPGTGGAETQYF. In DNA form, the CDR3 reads TGTGCCAGCAGCCCCGGGACAGGGGGCGCAGAGACCCAGTACTTC.

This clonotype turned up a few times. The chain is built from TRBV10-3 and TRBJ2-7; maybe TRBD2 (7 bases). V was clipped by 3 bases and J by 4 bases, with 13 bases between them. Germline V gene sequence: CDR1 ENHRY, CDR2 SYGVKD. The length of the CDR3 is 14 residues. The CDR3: CAISELRGAYEQYF. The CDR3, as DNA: TGTGCCATCAGTGAATTACGGGGGGCGTACGAGCAGTACTTC.